This T cell receptor (beta chain) appears in the sequencing data of a study of T cell changes during pregnancy in multiple sclerosis. This CDR3 is 16 amino acids long. The germline gives CDR1 SGHAT, CDR2 FQDESV (reference sequence). V gave up 5 bases and J gave up 4 bases, with 20 bases separating them. Clones were read by immunoSEQ multiplex PCR, and TCRdb kept only the in-frame ones, dropping some. The sample contains some 28,000 clones, around 89% of which appear only once. The clonotype comes from a female donor in good health, enrolled as a control in a pregnancy study. The chain is built from TRBV11-1 and TRBJ1-2; a weak D match, TRBD1 (5 bases). Sequenced material: CD4+ T cells from peripheral blood mononuclear cells, taken in the first trimester of pregnancy. The CDR3 region is CASSPIGGRVGYGYTF. CDR3 DNA: TGTGCCAGCAGCCCAATCGGGGGGAGGGTTGGCTATGGCTACACCTTC.